The subject of this entry is one T cell receptor beta chain. Its specificity is not known. This CDR3 is 16 amino acids long. V lost 1 base and J 5 bases, leaving 15 bases between the germline ends. CDR1 is SEHNR and CDR2 is FQNEAQ in the germline V gene (reference sequence). This sample stems from a study of graft-versus-host responses after intestinal transplantation. Study information: Induction with anti-thymocyte globulin, then tacrolimus and steroids for around three years, was given to all recipients. Study-wide points: GvH clonotypes were identified within recipient marrow, with a subset emerging first in ileum or blood.

Clones were read by immunoSEQ multiplex PCR, and TCRdb kept only the in-frame ones, dropping some. The sample contains some 100,000 clones, around 90% of which appear only once. This specimen consisted of unstimulated CD8+ T cells sorted from spleen or lymph node cells, obtained before transplant. The clonotype comes from a human donor who was the organ donor for an intestinal transplant. V is TRBV7-9 and J is TRBJ2-1; D possibly corresponds to TRBD1 (6 bases). As DNA, the CDR3 is TGTGCCAGCAGCTTAGGAGACCGGACAGCCCACAATGAGCAGTTCTTC. Encoded protein: CASSLGDRTAHNEQFF.